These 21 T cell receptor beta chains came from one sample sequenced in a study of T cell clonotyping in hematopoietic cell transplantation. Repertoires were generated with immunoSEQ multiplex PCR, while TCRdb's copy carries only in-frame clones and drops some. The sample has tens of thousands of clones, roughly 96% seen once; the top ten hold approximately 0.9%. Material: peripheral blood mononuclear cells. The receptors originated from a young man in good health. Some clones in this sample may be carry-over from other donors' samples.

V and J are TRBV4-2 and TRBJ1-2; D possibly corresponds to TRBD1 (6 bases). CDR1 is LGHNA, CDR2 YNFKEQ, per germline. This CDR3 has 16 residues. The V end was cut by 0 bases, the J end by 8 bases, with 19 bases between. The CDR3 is CASSQDQGRGAKGYTF. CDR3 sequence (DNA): TGTGCCAGCAGCCAAGATCAGGGAAGGGGGGCGAAGGGCTACACCTTC.

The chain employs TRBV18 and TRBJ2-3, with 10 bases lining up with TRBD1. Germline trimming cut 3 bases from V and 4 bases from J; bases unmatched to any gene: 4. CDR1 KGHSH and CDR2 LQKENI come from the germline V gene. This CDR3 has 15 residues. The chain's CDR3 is CASSPSGQGADTQYF. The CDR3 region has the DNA TGTGCCAGCTCACCTTCCGGACAGGGGGCAGATACGCAGTATTTT.

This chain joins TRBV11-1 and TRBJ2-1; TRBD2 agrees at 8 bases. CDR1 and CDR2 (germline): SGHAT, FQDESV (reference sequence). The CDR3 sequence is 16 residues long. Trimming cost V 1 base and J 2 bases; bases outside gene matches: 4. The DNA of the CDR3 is TGTGCCAGCAGCTTAGATGGCGGGGGGCCCTACAATGAGCAGTTCTTC. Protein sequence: CASSLDGGGPYNEQFF.

CDR3 amino acids: CASSVTRAYEQYF. CDR3 bases: TGTGCCAGCAGTGTCACTAGAGCCTACGAGCAGTACTTC. This chain joins TRBV27 and TRBJ2-7, with a tentative D call TRBD2 (5 bases). CDR1 is MNHEY, CDR2 SMNVEV, per germline (reference sequence). The CDR3 has 13 amino acids. The V and J ends lost 5 bases and 2 bases respectively, with 10 bases between them.

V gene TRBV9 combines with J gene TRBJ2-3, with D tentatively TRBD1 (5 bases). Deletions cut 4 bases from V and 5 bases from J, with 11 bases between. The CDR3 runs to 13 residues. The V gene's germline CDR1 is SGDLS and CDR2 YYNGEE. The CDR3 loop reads CASSIVGEDTQYF. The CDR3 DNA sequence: TGTGCCAGCAGCATCGTAGGGGAAGATACGCAGTATTTT.

Here the CDR3 reads CASSLGALGSGNTIYF. The CDR3 DNA reads as TGCGCCAGCAGCTTGGGAGCTCTGGGGTCTGGAAACACCATATATTTT. This chain uses TRBV5-1 with TRBJ1-3; no definite D call. This CDR3 comprises 16 residues. The V gene's germline CDR1 is SGHRS and CDR2 YFSETQ. The V gene lost 0 bases and the J gene lost 1 base, with 11 bases spanning the gap.

The CDR3 region is CASSLPGQGFSGANVLTF. CDR3 bases: TGTGCCAGCAGCTTGCCGGGACAGGGTTTCTCTGGGGCCAACGTCCTGACTTTC. The chain has TRBV11-3 and TRBJ2-6; 9 bases line up with TRBD1. Per germline, CDR1 SGHNT and CDR2 YENEEA. J gave up 0 bases and V 3 bases, and 6 bases lay outside the gene matches. This CDR3 is 18 amino acids long.

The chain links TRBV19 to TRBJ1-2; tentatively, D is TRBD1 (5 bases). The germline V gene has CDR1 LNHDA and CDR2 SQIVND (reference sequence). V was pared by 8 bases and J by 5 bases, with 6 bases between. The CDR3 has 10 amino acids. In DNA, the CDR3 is TGTGCCAGTGGGGGATATGGCTACACCTTC. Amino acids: CASGGYGYTF.

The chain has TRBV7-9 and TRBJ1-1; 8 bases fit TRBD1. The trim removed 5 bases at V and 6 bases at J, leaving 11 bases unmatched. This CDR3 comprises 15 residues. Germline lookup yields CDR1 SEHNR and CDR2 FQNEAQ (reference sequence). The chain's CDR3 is CASSPGGGDFAEAFF. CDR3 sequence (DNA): TGTGCCAGCAGCCCAGGGGGCGGGGATTTCGCTGAAGCTTTCTTT.

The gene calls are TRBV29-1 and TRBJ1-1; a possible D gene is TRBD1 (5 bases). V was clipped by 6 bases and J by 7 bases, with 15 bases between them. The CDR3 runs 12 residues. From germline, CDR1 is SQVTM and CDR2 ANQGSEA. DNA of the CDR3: TGCAGCGTGGACCCTTCAGGGATTGAAGCTTTCTTT. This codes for CSVDPSGIEAFF.

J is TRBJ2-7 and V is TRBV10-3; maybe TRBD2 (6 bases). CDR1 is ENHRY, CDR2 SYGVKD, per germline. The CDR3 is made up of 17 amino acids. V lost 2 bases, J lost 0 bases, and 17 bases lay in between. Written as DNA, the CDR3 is TGTGCCATCAGTGAGAGCCAAACCGGGACTTTCTCCTACGAGCAGTACTTC. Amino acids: CAISESQTGTFSYEQYF.

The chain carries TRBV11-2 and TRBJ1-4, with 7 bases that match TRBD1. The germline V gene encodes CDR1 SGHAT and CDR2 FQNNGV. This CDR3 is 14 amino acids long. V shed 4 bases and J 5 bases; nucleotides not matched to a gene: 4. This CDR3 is CASSSGTENEKLFF. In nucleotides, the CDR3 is TGTGCCAGCAGCTCCGGGACAGAAAATGAAAAACTGTTTTTT. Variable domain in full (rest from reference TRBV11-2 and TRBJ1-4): EAGVAQSPRYKIIEKRQSVAFWCNPISGHATLYWYQQILGQGPKLLIQFQNNGVVDDSQLPKDRFSAERLKGVDSTLKIQPAKLEDSAVYLCASSSGTENEKLFFGSGTQLSVL.

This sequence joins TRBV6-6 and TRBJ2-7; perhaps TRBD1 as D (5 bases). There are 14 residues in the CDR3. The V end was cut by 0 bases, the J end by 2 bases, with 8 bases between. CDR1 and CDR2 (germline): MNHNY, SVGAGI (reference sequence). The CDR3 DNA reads TGTGCCAGCAGTTACTCACAGGCGACCTACGAGCAGTACTTC. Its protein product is CASSYSQATYEQYF.

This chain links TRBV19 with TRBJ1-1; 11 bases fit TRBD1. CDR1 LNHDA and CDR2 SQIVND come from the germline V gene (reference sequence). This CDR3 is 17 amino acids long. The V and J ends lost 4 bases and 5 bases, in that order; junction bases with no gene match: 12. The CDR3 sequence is CASSTLPRTGGRTEAFF. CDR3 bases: TGTGCCAGTAGTACCCTACCGCGGACAGGGGGCAGAACTGAAGCTTTCTTT.

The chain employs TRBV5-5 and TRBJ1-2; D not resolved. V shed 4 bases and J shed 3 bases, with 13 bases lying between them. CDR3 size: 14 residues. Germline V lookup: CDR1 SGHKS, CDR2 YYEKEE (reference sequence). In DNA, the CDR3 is TGTGCCAGCAGCGACGCTGCCCGGGACTATGGCTACACCTTC. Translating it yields CASSDAARDYGYTF.

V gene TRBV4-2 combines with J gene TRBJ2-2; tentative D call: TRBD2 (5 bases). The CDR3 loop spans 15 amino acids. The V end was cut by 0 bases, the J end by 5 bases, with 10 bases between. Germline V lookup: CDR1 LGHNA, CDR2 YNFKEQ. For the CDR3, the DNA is TGTGCCAGCAGCCAAGATAGAGCGGCTACCGGGGAGCTGTTTTTT. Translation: CASSQDRAATGELFF.

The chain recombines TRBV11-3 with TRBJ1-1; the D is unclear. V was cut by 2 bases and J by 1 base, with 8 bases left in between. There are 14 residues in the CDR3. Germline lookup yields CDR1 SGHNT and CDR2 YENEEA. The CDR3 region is CASSLRAGNTEAFF. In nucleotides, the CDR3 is TGTGCCAGCAGCTTAAGGGCGGGGAACACTGAAGCTTTCTTT.

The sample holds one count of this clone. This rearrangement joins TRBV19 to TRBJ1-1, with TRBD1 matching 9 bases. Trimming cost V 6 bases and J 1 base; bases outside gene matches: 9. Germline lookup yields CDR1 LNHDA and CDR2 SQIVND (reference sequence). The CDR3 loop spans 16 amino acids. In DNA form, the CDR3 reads TGTGCCAGTAGGATAACCGGGACAGGGTCGAACACTGAAGCTTTCTTT. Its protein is CASRITGTGSNTEAFF.

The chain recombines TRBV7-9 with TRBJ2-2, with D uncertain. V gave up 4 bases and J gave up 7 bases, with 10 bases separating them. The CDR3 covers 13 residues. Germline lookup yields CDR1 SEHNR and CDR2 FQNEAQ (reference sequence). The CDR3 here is CASSSANGGELFF. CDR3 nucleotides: TGTGCCAGCAGCTCCGCTAATGGCGGGGAGCTGTTTTTT. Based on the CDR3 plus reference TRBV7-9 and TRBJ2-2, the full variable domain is DTGVSQNPRHKITKRGQNVTFRCDPISEHNRLYWYRQTLGQGPEFLTYFQNEAQLEKSRLLSDRFSAERPKGSFSTLEIQRTEQGDSAMYLCASSSANGGELFFGEGSRLTVL.

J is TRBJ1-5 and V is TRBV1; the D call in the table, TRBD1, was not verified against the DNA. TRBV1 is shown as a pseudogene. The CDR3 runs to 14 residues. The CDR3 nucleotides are TGCACCAGCCGGACAGAAGATAGCAATCAGCCCCAGCATTTT. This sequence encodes CTSRTEDSNQPQHF.

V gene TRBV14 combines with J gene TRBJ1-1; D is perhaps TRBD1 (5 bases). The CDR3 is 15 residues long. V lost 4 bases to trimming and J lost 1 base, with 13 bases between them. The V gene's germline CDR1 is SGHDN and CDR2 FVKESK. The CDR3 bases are TGTGCCAGCAGCCGTTTCGTCGGGGGGAACACTGAAGCTTTCTTT. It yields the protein CASSRFVGGNTEAFF.